The rows below give T cell receptor beta chains drawn from one sample of a study of monozygotic twins with cystic fibrosis. Assay: immunoSEQ multiplex PCR; the TCRdb copy retains only in-frame clones and omits some. The table shows around 34,000 clones, with more than 55% occurring only once. Input material: blood. Receptor source: a girl aged 10-17 years with cystic fibrosis. The CDR3 runs from the conserved cysteine through the conserved F or W. A D gene is named only where the DNA matches it firmly. Expanded clones get a size class; other rows say once, few or many, or leave the size out.

j_gene: TRBJ2-6; d_gene: -; v_gene: TRBV18; abundance: -; CDR3aa: CASSPPSAGANVLTF; CDR3nt: TGTGCCAGCTCACCACCTTCGGCTGGGGCCAACGTCCTGACTTTC
j_gene: TRBJ2-1; d_gene: TRBD2; v_gene: TRBV7-2; abundance: -; CDR3aa: CASSPPYLAGAGDEQFF; CDR3nt: TGTGCCAGCAGCCCACCTTATCTAGCGGGAGCGGGGGATGAGCAGTTCTTC
j_gene: TRBJ1-2; d_gene: -; v_gene: TRBV20-1; abundance: -; CDR3aa: CSARESEDTF; CDR3nt: TGCAGTGCTAGAGAATCTGAAGACACCTTC
j_gene: TRBJ2-7; d_gene: -; v_gene: TRBV11-2; abundance: -; CDR3aa: CASSLFVTYEQYF; CDR3nt: TGTGCCAGCAGCTTATTTGTAACCTACGAGCAGTACTTC
j_gene: TRBJ2-2; d_gene: TRBD2; v_gene: TRBV29-1; abundance: -; CDR3aa: CSVELLSGSGTGELFF; CDR3nt: TGCAGCGTTGAACTTCTAAGCGGGAGCGGCACCGGGGAGCTGTTTTTT
j_gene: TRBJ1-2; d_gene: -; v_gene: TRBV4-3; abundance: -; CDR3aa: CASSQVQAGGYTF; CDR3nt: TGCGCCAGCAGCCAAGTACAGGCGGGTGGCTACACCTTC
j_gene: TRBJ1-2; d_gene: TRBD1; v_gene: TRBV28; abundance: -; CDR3aa: CASSPGQGDGYTF; CDR3nt: TGTGCCAGCAGCCCGGGACAGGGGGATGGCTACACCTTC
j_gene: TRBJ2-5; d_gene: -; v_gene: TRBV5-1; abundance: few; CDR3aa: CASSSRGETQYF; CDR3nt: TGCGCCAGCAGCTCCCGAGGGGAGACCCAGTACTTC
j_gene: TRBJ1-5; d_gene: TRBD1; v_gene: TRBV19; abundance: few; CDR3aa: CASSITPPGTGGEEGNQPQHF; CDR3nt: TGTGCCAGTAGTATAACGCCCCCAGGGACAGGGGGCGAGGAGGGCAATCAGCCCCAGCATTTT
j_gene: TRBJ1-1; d_gene: -; v_gene: TRBV30; abundance: few; CDR3aa: CAWSVFRAGMNTEAFF; CDR3nt: TGTGCCTGGAGTGTATTCCGGGCAGGAATGAACACTGAAGCTTTCTTT
j_gene: TRBJ2-1; d_gene: -; v_gene: TRBV9; abundance: -; CDR3aa: CASGGIEGEQFF; CDR3nt: TGTGCCAGCGGGGGTATTGAAGGTGAGCAGTTCTTC
j_gene: TRBJ2-5; d_gene: -; v_gene: TRBV28; abundance: few; CDR3aa: CAGGETQYF; CDR3nt: TGTGCCGGGGGGGAGACCCAGTACTTC
j_gene: TRBJ2-7; d_gene: TRBD1; v_gene: TRBV11-1; abundance: -; CDR3aa: CASRGQGPSYEQYF; CDR3nt: TGTGCCAGCAGGGGACAGGGACCTTCCTACGAGCAGTACTTC
j_gene: TRBJ1-5; d_gene: TRBD1; v_gene: TRBV7-2; abundance: -; CDR3aa: CASSRTGGDQPQHF; CDR3nt: TGTGCCAGCAGCCGGACAGGGGGCGACCAGCCCCAGCATTTT
j_gene: TRBJ2-7; d_gene: TRBD2; v_gene: TRBV5-4; abundance: -; CDR3aa: CASSPGLAESYEQYF; CDR3nt: TGTGCCAGCAGCCCAGGACTAGCGGAGTCCTACGAGCAGTACTTC
j_gene: TRBJ2-1; d_gene: TRBD1; v_gene: TRBV4-2; abundance: -; CDR3aa: CASSQTLTGSSSYNEQFF; CDR3nt: TGTGCCAGCAGCCAAACCTTGACAGGGTCGAGCTCCTACAATGAGCAGTTCTTC
j_gene: TRBJ2-7; d_gene: TRBD2; v_gene: TRBV6-6; abundance: -; CDR3aa: CASSRVAGFSYEQYF; CDR3nt: TGTGCCAGCAGTCGTGTAGCGGGGTTTTCCTACGAGCAGTACTTC
j_gene: TRBJ1-2; d_gene: TRBD1; v_gene: TRBV5-6; abundance: -; CDR3aa: CASIGGTGLYGYTF; CDR3nt: TGTGCCAGCATAGGAGGGACAGGTCTGTATGGCTACACCTTC
j_gene: TRBJ2-1; d_gene: -; v_gene: TRBV9; abundance: -; CDR3aa: CASSVEGYNEQFF; CDR3nt: TGTGCCAGCAGCGTAGAGGGCTACAATGAGCAGTTCTTC
j_gene: TRBJ1-1; d_gene: -; v_gene: TRBV29-1; abundance: -; CDR3aa: CSVGRGSDEAFF; CDR3nt: TGCAGCGTTGGGCGCGGGTCAGATGAAGCTTTCTTT
j_gene: TRBJ1-2; d_gene: TRBD1; v_gene: TRBV6-5; abundance: few; CDR3aa: CASSVAGGYGYTF; CDR3nt: TGTGCCAGCAGTGTAGCAGGGGGCTATGGCTACACCTTC
j_gene: TRBJ2-1; d_gene: -; v_gene: TRBV10-3; abundance: -; CDR3aa: CAIRSYNEQFF; CDR3nt: TGTGCCATCAGATCCTACAATGAGCAGTTCTTC
j_gene: TRBJ1-2; d_gene: -; v_gene: TRBV4-3; abundance: -; CDR3aa: CASSQDHRGSYGYTF; CDR3nt: TGCGCCAGCAGCCAAGATCATCGGGGTTCCTATGGCTACACCTTC
j_gene: TRBJ1-2; d_gene: -; v_gene: TRBV28; abundance: few; CDR3aa: CASSFVNYGYTF; CDR3nt: TGTGCCAGCAGTTTCGTTAACTATGGCTACACCTTC
j_gene: TRBJ2-7; d_gene: TRBD2; v_gene: TRBV7-2; abundance: once; CDR3aa: CASRLTGLAEAYEQYF; CDR3nt: TGTGCCAGCAGGCTGACGGGACTAGCGGAGGCCTACGAGCAGTACTTC
j_gene: TRBJ2-3; d_gene: TRBD2; v_gene: TRBV7-2; abundance: -; CDR3aa: CASSFQGRGLAGGSDTQYF; CDR3nt: TGTGCCAGCAGCTTCCAAGGCCGTGGGCTAGCGGGAGGGTCAGATACGCAGTATTTT
j_gene: TRBJ2-3; d_gene: -; v_gene: TRBV29-1; abundance: -; CDR3aa: CSVRRPTPREDTQYF; CDR3nt: TGCAGCGTCCGGAGGCCGACCCCTCGGGAGGATACGCAGTATTTT
j_gene: TRBJ1-2; d_gene: -; v_gene: TRBV4-3; abundance: -; CDR3aa: CASSQDRFDGYYGYTF; CDR3nt: TGCGCCAGCAGCCAAGATCGCTTCGACGGATACTATGGCTACACCTTC
j_gene: TRBJ2-1; d_gene: TRBD2; v_gene: TRBV9; abundance: -; CDR3aa: CASSVGPGGPYEQFF; CDR3nt: TGTGCCAGCAGCGTAGGGCCGGGAGGGCCTTATGAGCAGTTCTTC
j_gene: TRBJ2-7; d_gene: -; v_gene: TRBV4-3; abundance: -; CDR3aa: CASSQRTSFEQYF; CDR3nt: TGCGCCAGCAGCCAACGTACTAGTTTCGAGCAGTACTTC
j_gene: TRBJ2-1; d_gene: -; v_gene: TRBV7-6; abundance: few; CDR3aa: CASTPGPSYEQFF; CDR3nt: TGTGCCAGCACCCCCGGCCCCTCGTATGAGCAGTTCTTC
j_gene: TRBJ2-5; d_gene: TRBD1; v_gene: TRBV7-9; abundance: -; CDR3aa: CASSFLAGTGEETQYF; CDR3nt: TGTGCCAGCAGCTTCCTCGCCGGGACAGGGGAAGAGACCCAGTACTTC
j_gene: TRBJ1-2; d_gene: TRBD1; v_gene: TRBV6-5; abundance: -; CDR3aa: CASSYRQGTMIGYTF; CDR3nt: TGTGCCAGCAGTTACCGACAGGGAACGATGATAGGCTACACCTTC
j_gene: TRBJ1-5; d_gene: -; v_gene: TRBV4-2; abundance: -; CDR3aa: CASSQDLGGFQPQHF; CDR3nt: TGTGCCAGCAGCCAAGATTTGGGGGGCTTTCAGCCCCAGCATTTT
j_gene: TRBJ2-1; d_gene: TRBD2; v_gene: TRBV7-2; abundance: -; CDR3aa: CASTRTSGSINEQFF; CDR3nt: TGTGCCAGCACCAGGACTAGCGGGAGTATCAACGAGCAGTTCTTC
j_gene: TRBJ1-2; d_gene: TRBD1; v_gene: TRBV18; abundance: -; CDR3aa: CASSPQSDRANYGYTF; CDR3nt: TGTGCCAGCTCACCCCAATCCGACAGGGCAAACTATGGCTACACCTTC
j_gene: TRBJ2-3; d_gene: -; v_gene: TRBV18; abundance: -; CDR3aa: CASSPARRLALSTDTQYF; CDR3nt: TGTGCCAGCTCACCAGCCCGTAGGCTAGCTCTCTCCACAGATACGCAGTATTTT
j_gene: TRBJ2-7; d_gene: TRBD1; v_gene: TRBV2; abundance: few; CDR3aa: CASGRQGKGEQYF; CDR3nt: TGTGCCAGCGGGCGACAGGGAAAAGGGGAGCAGTACTTC
j_gene: TRBJ1-1; d_gene: TRBD1; v_gene: TRBV15; abundance: -; CDR3aa: CATSRVLGTGKNTEAFF; CDR3nt: TGTGCCACCAGCAGAGTCTTGGGGACAGGGAAGAACACTGAAGCTTTCTTT
j_gene: TRBJ2-6; d_gene: -; v_gene: TRBV18; abundance: -; CDR3aa: CASSPQLVSNSGANVLTF; CDR3nt: TGTGCCAGCTCACCACAGCTCGTCAGCAACTCTGGGGCCAACGTCCTGACTTTC
j_gene: TRBJ2-5; d_gene: TRBD1; v_gene: TRBV2; abundance: -; CDR3aa: CASTGQTEETQYF; CDR3nt: TGTGCCAGCACGGGACAGACCGAAGAGACCCAGTACTTC
j_gene: TRBJ2-5; d_gene: -; v_gene: TRBV15; abundance: -; CDR3aa: CATSREDTKTQYF; CDR3nt: TGTGCCACCAGCAGAGAGGATACGAAGACCCAGTACTTC
j_gene: TRBJ1-1; d_gene: -; v_gene: TRBV6-5; abundance: -; CDR3aa: CASSYRGGGSEAFF; CDR3nt: TGTGCCAGCAGTTACAGGGGTGGGGGATCTGAAGCTTTCTTT
j_gene: TRBJ2-3; d_gene: -; v_gene: TRBV10-3; abundance: -; CDR3aa: CAIFGGVSTDTQYF; CDR3nt: TGTGCCATCTTTGGCGGGGTGAGCACAGATACGCAGTATTTT
j_gene: TRBJ2-7; d_gene: -; v_gene: TRBV9; abundance: -; CDR3aa: CASSDTRGGEQYF; CDR3nt: TGTGCCAGCAGCGATACCAGGGGGGGCGAGCAGTACTTC
j_gene: TRBJ1-1; d_gene: TRBD1; v_gene: TRBV2; abundance: -; CDR3aa: CASSRQGQNTEAFF; CDR3nt: TGTGCCAGCAGTCGACAGGGGCAGAACACTGAAGCTTTCTTT
j_gene: TRBJ1-1; d_gene: -; v_gene: TRBV2; abundance: few; CDR3aa: CASRIRTEAFF; CDR3nt: TGTGCCAGCCGAATCCGGACTGAAGCTTTCTTT
j_gene: TRBJ2-2; d_gene: -; v_gene: TRBV7-2; abundance: -; CDR3aa: CASSPKGGGELFF; CDR3nt: TGTGCCAGCAGCCCCAAAGGGGGCGGGGAGCTGTTTTTT
j_gene: TRBJ1-1; d_gene: -; v_gene: TRBV5-6; abundance: -; CDR3aa: CASSLDVAGNTEAFF; CDR3nt: TGTGCCAGCAGCTTGGATGTCGCGGGGAACACTGAAGCTTTCTTT
j_gene: TRBJ2-7; d_gene: -; v_gene: TRBV21-1; abundance: few; CDR3aa: CASSRGGSYEQYF; CDR3nt: TGTGCCAGCAGCAGGGGCGGTTCCTACGAGCAGTACTTC